This TCR beta chain is drawn from a study of blood T cells in healthy people across ages (dated by TCRdb to 2015 to 2017). Regarding the study in general: Template switching captured roughly one uniquely barcoded TCR beta cDNA molecule per two T cells in model experiments. The study measured age-related changes in TCR beta repertoire diversity using deep sequencing normalized with unique cDNA molecular identifiers. The donors were divided into four age groups: young (average around 17 years), middle-aged (about 41), aged (approximately 62) and long-lived (roughly 82). To avoid experimental bias, donors of different ages were randomly spread across the sequencing lanes. For two donors (one aged 18 to 30 and one aged 80 or older), the study analyzed two additional independent replicas of 1 million unique cDNA reads from the same blood draw. Study-wide findings and limitations: Donor CMV infection status was unknown, potentially confounding age-related changes in expanded clonotypes. Compared with the aged group, more naive CD4+ T cells, fewer expanded clones and increased TCR diversity were shown by the long-lived group, suggesting age selection. Estimates of total diversity based on one million sequenced T cells were regarded as lower bounds and as underestimates. Conclusive comparison of naive and antigen-experienced compartments was prevented by the profiling of bulk unsorted PBMCs. There was a strong correlation between observed TCR beta diversity and the percentage of naive T cells measured by flow cytometry. Observed TCR beta diversity per million T cells fell roughly linearly with age, and a significant reduction was already apparent by age roughly 41.

Systemically healthy Caucasian individuals from Russia, around 39 in total and aged roughly 6 to 100 years, were included as donors. Ten milliliters of peripheral blood were drawn from each donor into EDTA-treated Vacutainer tubes. Ficoll-Paque density-gradient centrifugation was used to isolate PBMCs, with at least 6 million per sample. Trizol reagent was used to extract total RNA from PBMCs, with at least 5 micrograms per sample. Naive CD45RAhigh/CD27high T cell percentages were measured by flow cytometry on a PBMC aliquot from every donor. The CDR3 sequence holds 14 residues, the cysteine and phenylalanine included. The DNA shown is the 42-base CDR3, in frame from base 1. Trimming costs V 0 bases and J 7 bases, and their ends lie 10 bases apart. In the germline V gene, CDR1 corresponds to SGHVS and CDR2 to FNYEAQ. This clonotype was found a few times. No cognate antigen has been identified for it. It has no much larger one-base neighbor in the sample; base qualities were not kept.

Library method: 5' RACE. The instrument given in TCRdb is Illumina HiSeq 2500. A second about 7 to 12 cycle PCR used a sample-barcoded 5' primer and a J-beta primer mix. Each TCR beta cDNA molecule received a unique molecular identifier from a template-switch 5' adaptor carrying 12 random nucleotides. At least 2.5 million CDR3-containing paired-end reads were obtained from each sample. First-strand cDNA was synthesized from all RNA with the Mint cDNA synthesis kit, primed by a TRBC-specific oligonucleotide. Following uracil-DNA glycosylase treatment, a first 18-cycle PCR with universal primers M1SS and BC2_uni_R was performed on all cDNA. As for the original processing: For normalization, 1 million high-quality reads were randomly selected from each sample, with every read carrying a distinct molecular identifier. Instead of being binned into consensus sequences, reads that shared molecular identifiers were thrown out. MiTCR, with a Q25 quality threshold and the strictest error-elimination algorithm, was used for CDR3 identification, clonotype clustering and error correction. A nonparametric unseen species model with Euler transformation was used to estimate a lower bound on total TCR beta diversity. The public reads were quality trimmed at Q25 with fastp and then assembled into clones with MiXCR by TCRdb, keeping productive beta chains. Here each entry gathers all rows of one CDR3 protein and keeps the most common genes and DNA. Here the V and J calls rest on TCRdb's processing, not on the authors' analysis. The sample table holds 1.2 million to 1.5 million distinct CDR3 sequences, of which 45% to 70% were seen once. About 6.3% of the sample comes from the top ten.

The TCR was taken from a man aged 18 to 29 in good health. The sample comprised blood. Recombination linked TRBV7-6 to TRBJ2-1; TRBD2 is perhaps the D gene, given 5 matching bases. The CDR3 amino acid sequence is: CASSLAAGENEQFF. The DNA is TGTGCCAGCAGCTTAGCGGCTGGGGAGAATGAGCAGTTCTTC.